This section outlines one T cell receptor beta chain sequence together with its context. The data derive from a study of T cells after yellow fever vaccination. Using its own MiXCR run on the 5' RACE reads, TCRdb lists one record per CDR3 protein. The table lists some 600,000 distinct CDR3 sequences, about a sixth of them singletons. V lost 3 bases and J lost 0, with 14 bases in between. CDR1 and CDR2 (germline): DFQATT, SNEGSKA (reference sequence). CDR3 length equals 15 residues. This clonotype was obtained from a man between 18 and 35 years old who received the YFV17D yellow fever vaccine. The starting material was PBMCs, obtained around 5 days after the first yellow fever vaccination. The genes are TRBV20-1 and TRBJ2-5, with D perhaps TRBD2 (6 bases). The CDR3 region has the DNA TGCAGTGCTAGTGGGACTTGGGCGTACCAAGAGACCCAGTACTTC. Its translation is CSASGTWAYQETQYF.